The source of this T cell receptor beta chain is a study of blood T cell repertoires in COVID-19. Repertoires were generated with immunoSEQ multiplex PCR, while TCRdb's copy carries only in-frame clones and drops some. The sample lists roughly 280,000 clones, under 90% occurring once. Germline V gene sequence: CDR1 LNHDA, CDR2 SQIVND (reference sequence). The CDR3 is made up of 15 amino acids. V lost 4 bases and J lost 4; bases outside the gene matches: 7. The chain recombines TRBV19 with TRBJ2-5; TRBD2 matches at 9 bases. The clonotype comes from a man aged 55 to 70 with acute or convalescent COVID-19. Material for sequencing was peripheral blood. The CDR3 nucleotides read TGTGCCAGTAGTAGGCGGGAGGGCCTGGGAGAGACCCAGTACTTC. Translation: CASSRREGLGETQYF.